Below are 24 T cell receptor beta chains sequenced from a single sample in a study of blood T cell repertoires in COVID-19. The repertoire was sequenced with immunoSEQ multiplex PCR; TCRdb's copy has only in-frame clones and lacks some. The sample lists roughly 300,000 clones, about 82% seen once, with around 1.5% in the top ten. Sequenced input: peripheral blood. The receptors stem from a woman between 45 and 60 years old with acute or convalescent COVID-19.

The V gene is TRBV27, the J gene TRBJ2-1, with 7 bases lining up with TRBD1. V was pared by 5 bases and J by 7 bases, with 14 bases of the junction left unmatched. Germline assignment: CDR1 MNHEY and CDR2 SMNVEV (reference sequence). The CDR3 consists of 16 residues. The CDR3 spells CASSPLQGRTTNEQFF. CDR3 DNA: TGTGCCAGCAGTCCCTTACAGGGGAGAACTACGAATGAGCAGTTCTTC.

J is TRBJ2-7 and V is TRBV3-1 (or the pseudogene TRBV3-2); 7 bases fit TRBD2. The junction had 9 bases not matched to a gene; V was cut back by 0 bases and J by 4 bases. The CDR3 loop spans 16 amino acids. Germline V CDR1 and CDR2: LGHDT, YNNKEL (reference sequence). DNA for the CDR3: TGTGCCAGCAGCCAAGATCATCGCGGCGGGAGATACGAGCAGTACTTC. Translation: CASSQDHRGGRYEQYF.

CDR3 in amino acids: CASRSGVINTEAFF. The CDR3 DNA reads TGCGCCAGTAGGTCGGGGGTTATTAACACTGAAGCTTTCTTT. The chain is built from TRBV5-1 and TRBJ1-1; a possible D gene is TRBD1 (5 bases). This CDR3 contains 14 residues. The V gene's germline CDR1 is SGHRS and CDR2 YFSETQ. The V gene lost 8 bases and the J gene lost 2 bases, with 16 bases spanning the gap. Combining the CDR3 with reference TRBV5-1 and TRBJ1-1 gives the whole variable domain KAGVTQTPRYLIKTRGQQVTLSCSPISGHRSVSWYQQTPGQGLQFLFEYFSETQRNKGNFPGRFSGRQFSNSRSEMNVSTLELGDSALYLCASRSGVINTEAFFGQGTRLTVV.

This clone was counted once. The rearrangement joins TRBV6-5 to TRBJ2-5; 16 nucleotides match TRBD2. The CDR3 spans 15 residues. Germline CDR1 is MNHEY and CDR2 is SVGAGI. The V and J ends lost 8 bases and 3 bases, in that order; junction bases with no gene match: 3. The CDR3 protein is CASQGTSGREETQYF. The CDR3 region has the DNA TGTGCCAGCCAGGGGACTAGCGGGAGGGAAGAGACCCAGTACTTC.

J is TRBJ2-7 and V is TRBV27, with 7 nucleotides matching TRBD1. Germline V CDR1 and CDR2: MNHEY, SMNVEV (reference sequence). The ends lost 2 bases at V and 5 bases at J; junction bases unmatched: 0. This CDR3 region has 12 residues. CDR3 loop: CASSLGTDEQYF. The CDR3 DNA reads as TGTGCCAGCAGTTTAGGGACAGACGAGCAGTACTTC.

This chain connects TRBV19 to TRBJ2-7; D is possibly TRBD1 (5 bases). Germline CDR1 LNHDA, CDR2 SQIVND (reference sequence). The CDR3 runs 14 residues. With 3 bases removed from V and 5 bases from J, the gap between germline ends came to 14 bases. The CDR3 region has the DNA TGTGCCAGTAGTATGGGGCAGGGCGGCGACGAGCAGTACTTC. It is translated as CASSMGQGGDEQYF.

The chain couples TRBV28 to TRBJ2-3; 10 positions match TRBD1. V lost 6 bases, J lost 4 bases, and 10 bases stayed unmatched. The CDR3 totals 16 residues. Germline V CDR1 and CDR2: MDHEN, SYDVKM. This chain's CDR3 is CASSRWDRGRPDTQYF. CDR3 DNA: TGTGCCAGCAGCCGGTGGGACAGGGGTCGTCCAGATACGCAGTATTTT.

This sequence joins TRBV10-3 and TRBJ2-1, with 11 bases matching TRBD2. The germline V gene has CDR1 ENHRY and CDR2 SYGVKD. Trimming removed 8 bases from V and 8 bases from J; junction bases left unmatched: 11. The CDR3 contains 15 residues. CDR3 in DNA: TGTGCCATCGGTCCCGTAGCGGGAGGGCCTGATGAGCAGTTCTTC. Translation gives CAIGPVAGGPDEQFF.

The rearrangement joins TRBV10-3 to TRBJ2-7; D gene ambiguous. The CDR3 is 13 amino acids. Germline V lookup: CDR1 ENHRY, CDR2 SYGVKD. With 5 bases removed from V and 0 bases from J, the gap between germline ends came to 8 bases. The CDR3 coding sequence is TGTGCCATCAGTCCCGGGTCCTCCTACGAGCAGTACTTC. This gives the protein CAISPGSSYEQYF.

The chain carries TRBV4-1 and TRBJ2-2; D is possibly TRBD1 (7 bases). Trimming pared 5 bases from V and 0 bases from J, leaving 13 bases between. The CDR3 covers 16 residues. Germline V gives CDR1 MGHRA, CDR2 YSYEKL. CDR3 protein: CASSWRDRSNTGELFF. The CDR3 coding sequence is TGCGCCAGCAGCTGGAGGGACAGATCGAACACCGGGGAGCTGTTTTTT.

V gene TRBV6-2 or TRBV6-3 combines with J gene TRBJ2-5, with D possibly TRBD2 on 5 matching bases. The CDR3 totals 13 residues. Germline lookup yields CDR1 MNHEY and CDR2 SVGEGT. Trimming removed 5 bases at V and 3 bases at J, with 10 bases between. CDR3 region: CASSSSGKETQYF. The CDR3 DNA reads as TGTGCCAGCAGTAGTTCGGGAAAAGAGACCCAGTACTTC.

CDR3 sequence reads: CASRGDRGPGNTIYF. CDR3 bases: TGTGCCAGCAGGGGGGACAGGGGGCCTGGAAACACCATATATTTT. The chain joins TRBV4-2 to TRBJ1-3; TRBD1 agrees at 12 bases. The CDR3 loop spans 15 amino acids. Germline lookup yields CDR1 LGHNA and CDR2 YNFKEQ. V shed 6 bases and J 2 bases; nucleotides not matched to a gene: 2.

This sequence joins TRBV11-2 and TRBJ2-5, with D perhaps matching TRBD2 (5 bases). With 6 bases removed from V and 9 bases from J, the gap between germline ends came to 14 bases. This CDR3 contains 12 residues. CDR1 and CDR2 from the germline V gene are SGHAT and FQNNGV. CDR3 in amino acids: CASSQPRVAQYF. CDR3 DNA sequence: TGTGCCAGCAGTCAACCGCGGGTGGCCCAGTACTTC.

This rearrangement joins TRBV9 to TRBJ2-1; TRBD2 matches at 13 bases. The germline gives CDR1 SGDLS, CDR2 YYNGEE. The CDR3 sequence is 19 residues long. J was trimmed by 0 bases and V by 3 bases; bases with no gene match: 9. CDR3 sequence (DNA): TGTGCCAGCAGCGAACACGGGACTAGCGGGATTAGCTCCTACAATGAGCAGTTCTTC. It translates to CASSEHGTSGISSYNEQFF.

The chain couples TRBV5-6 to TRBJ1-3; D perhaps matches TRBD1 (5 bases). V lost 3 bases, J lost 1 base, and 8 bases lay in between. The CDR3 runs 14 residues. Germline V CDR1 and CDR2: SGHDT, YYEEEE. The CDR3 DNA follows: TGTGCCAGCAGCTCGGACATATCTGGAAACACCATATATTTT. Translation gives CASSSDISGNTIYF.

This sequence joins TRBV23-1 and TRBJ1-3; no reliable D call. Being an ORF, TRBV23-1 has a function that is uncertain. V lost 5 bases to trimming and J lost 2 bases, with 10 bases between them. The CDR3 sequence is 14 residues long. CDR3 DNA sequence: TGCGCCAGCAGTGGTCTCAGGACTGGAAACACCATATATTTT. It is translated as CASSGLRTGNTIYF.

V gene TRBV24-1 combines with J gene TRBJ1-2, with TRBD1 matching over 11 bases. V trimming: 3 bases; J trimming: 3 bases; junction bases outside the gene matches: 5. The CDR3 spans 16 residues. Germline V CDR1 and CDR2: KGHDR, SFDVKD. CDR3 nucleotide sequence: TGTGCCACCAGTGATCCCCGGACAGGGGGCGACTATGGCTACACCTTC. Translation: CATSDPRTGGDYGYTF.

This chain links TRBV28 with TRBJ2-7; D possibly corresponds to TRBD1 (5 bases). Germline V CDR1 and CDR2: MDHEN, SYDVKM. V lost 6 bases to trimming and J lost 0 bases, with 15 bases between them. The CDR3 loop spans 15 amino acids. The CDR3 loop is CASRTPSTASYEQYF. The CDR3, as DNA: TGTGCCAGCAGAACTCCCTCGACAGCCTCCTACGAGCAGTACTTC.

This clone has only a few counts. The chain is built from TRBV28 and TRBJ1-5; D might be TRBD1 (5 bases). CDR1 and CDR2 from the germline V gene are MDHEN and SYDVKM. V was pared by 3 bases and J by 5 bases, with 14 bases between. The CDR3 loop spans 15 amino acids. As DNA, the CDR3 is TGTGCCAGCAGTTTTCAGGGAGGGAGAGATCAGCCCCAGCATTTT. It yields the protein CASSFQGGRDQPQHF. Using reference TRBV28 and TRBJ1-5 for the parts outside the CDR3, the full variable domain is DVKVTQSSRYLVKRTGEKVFLECVQDMDHENMFWYRQDPGLGLRLIYFSYDVKMKEKGDIPEGYSVSREKKERFSLILESASTNQTSMYLCASSFQGGRDQPQHFGDGTRLSIL.

CDR3 nucleotide sequence: TGTGCCAGCAGAAATTGGACAGGCGGAGGGGAAGCTTTCTTT. This encodes CASRNWTGGGEAFF. The chain carries TRBV5-4 and TRBJ1-1; 7 bases line up with TRBD1. The trim removed 5 bases at V and 8 bases at J, leaving 12 bases unmatched. The germline CDR1 and CDR2 sequences are SGHNT and YYREEE (reference sequence). There are 14 residues in the CDR3.

The CDR3 coding sequence is TGTGCCAGCAGCTCTCGTACAGGCTACGAGCAGTACTTC. It translates to CASSSRTGYEQYF. The V and J genes are TRBV11-3 and TRBJ2-7; a possible D gene is TRBD1 (5 bases). Germline CDR1 SGHNT, CDR2 YENEEA. Trimming removed 4 bases from V and 3 bases from J, with 10 bases in between. This CDR3 spans 13 amino acids.

The CDR3 region is CATSDIKREGHQETQYF. Written as DNA, the CDR3 is TGTGCCACCAGTGACATCAAGCGGGAGGGCCATCAAGAGACCCAGTACTTC. The chain couples TRBV24-1 to TRBJ2-5; 10 bases align to TRBD2. The CDR3 contains 17 residues. The V and J ends lost 4 bases and 2 bases, in that order; junction bases with no gene match: 9. Germline CDR1 reads KGHDR; CDR2 reads SFDVKD.

A few counts support this clone. The rearrangement uses TRBV29-1 and TRBJ1-1; D is uncertain. The CDR3 covers 13 residues. The germline gives CDR1 SQVTM, CDR2 ANQGSEA. Between the trimmed V and J ends, which lost 5 bases and 0 bases, there was a span of 10 bases. The chain's CDR3 is CSVRGLMNTEAFF. DNA of the CDR3: TGCAGCGTTCGTGGGCTCATGAACACTGAAGCTTTCTTT. The full variable domain, with the rest looked up from reference TRBV29-1 and TRBJ1-1, is SAVISQKPSRDICQRGTSLTIQCQVDSQVTMMFWYRQQPGQSLTLIATANQGSEATYESGFVIDKFPISRPNLTFSTLTVSNMSPEDSSIYLCSVRGLMNTEAFFGQGTRLTVV.

For the CDR3, the DNA is TGCGCCAGCAGCACCGGACAGTCAACTAATGAAAAACTGTTTTTT. This gives the protein CASSTGQSTNEKLFF. J is TRBJ1-4 and V is TRBV5-1, with D possibly matching TRBD1 (6 bases). V lost 4 bases, J lost 0 bases, and 10 bases lay in between. The CDR3 has 15 residues. CDR1 is SGHRS and CDR2 is YFSETQ in the germline V gene.